This TCR beta chain was profiled in a study of Ad26.COV2.S vaccination and SARS-CoV-2 variants. Study in general: Intramuscularly, Ad26.COV2.S was given either once or twice, 56 days apart. Findings and limits, study-wide: Placebo recipients and vaccine recipients were similar in non-spike TCR breadth. Vaccine recipients showed a spike-specific TCR breadth that was higher than in placebo recipients.

Clones were sequenced by immunoSEQ multiplex PCR, and TCRdb holds only the in-frame ones, with some missing. Here the sample spans some 290,000 clones, about 86% being singletons. Treatment in this sample: some 19 received Ad26.COV2.S at low or high dose, single or two shots; roughly 5 received placebo; per-sample allocation not given. Day 63 after the first injection of vaccine or placebo was the sampling time. The sample came from a Boston adult aged 18-55 years. The V and J ends lost 5 bases and 5 bases respectively, with 12 bases between them. Looked up from germline, CDR1 is SGHTA and CDR2 is FQGNSA. The CDR3 covers 13 residues. To note about this clone: The target antigen is unknown.

The sample consisted of peripheral blood, taken in a trial of Ad26.COV2.S vaccine versus placebo. The TCR was taken from a person between 18 and 60 years old who received the Ad26.COV2.S COVID-19 vaccine or a placebo. The chain recombines TRBV7-2 with TRBJ2-5; D possibly corresponds to TRBD2 (5 bases). The CDR3: CASSRSWEETQYF. CDR3 DNA sequence: TGTGCCAGCAGCCGAAGTTGGGAGGAGACCCAGTACTTC.